This paragraph reports one TCR beta chain. This clonotype was picked up many times. The antigen it recognizes is unknown. Per-nucleotide qualities are absent, and no much larger clonotype sits a single base away. Stable Graves' hyperthyroidism was defined as the absence of progression to ophthalmopathy over 18 months of follow-up. The hyperthyroidism patients were between 18 and 65 years old and newly diagnosed, with a disease duration of less than 2 months. Any patient with an uncontrolled infection, another autoimmune disease, pregnancy or lactation was excluded. Diagnoses were based on clinical symptoms, serum thyroxine and TRAb, thyroid ultrasound and orbital computed tomography. PBMCs were separated from roughly 10 ml of fresh peripheral blood using Ficoll-Paque density gradient centrifugation. Total RNA was extracted with Trizol reagent, and quality was checked on an Agilent 2100 Bioanalyzer.

The TCR beta CDR3 regions were amplified from RNA transcripts. The TCR CDR3 was subjected to a first round of RT-PCR using the HTBI primer set and the Qiagen OneStep RT-PCR kit. The libraries were constructed in a second round of multiplex PCR and then size-selected and purified. Paired-end sequencing of the libraries was performed with 100 bp reads on an Illumina HiSeq2000. The study's own analysis went as follows. SOAPnuke was used to process the raw data, removing reads that contained adapters or uncalled bases, had a mean Phred below 15, or lacked an exact match to the constant primer or identifier. COPE v1.2.5 was used to merge high-quality paired reads, and clonotypes were defined as unique nucleotide sequences. MiTCR v1.1 was used to align the clonotypes against IMGT TRBV, TRBD and TRBJ reference segments. The analysis was restricted to V-J combinations with a frequency above 0.0001, which together covered 99% to 99.2% of the repertoires. The TCS score was defined as F50 (clonal expansion) divided by E x V (chaos), with BLOSUM62-based TCRdist calculated between CDR3 peptides within each V-J. Welch's t-statistics and random forest reduced roughly 530 V-J features to roughly 13, which were used in a naive Bayes classifier (R e1071). The public sequencing data were trimmed at Q25 with fastp and processed into clonotypes with MiXCR by TCRdb, which kept only in-frame beta chains. Here each entry gathers all rows of one CDR3 protein and keeps the most common genes and DNA. The V and J calls here are based on TCRdb, not the publication. The sample contains about 400,000 distinct CDR3 sequences, around 14% of them found a single time. The leading ten clones occupy almost 8% of the sample.

The germline ends are 10 bases apart after V is trimmed by 2 bases and J by 2 bases. The CDR3 has 14 amino acids, counting the end cysteine and phenylalanine. The entry retains the CDR3 DNA only, 42 bases that are in frame from base 1. These data originate in a study of T cells in Graves' hyperthyroidism and ophthalmopathy (dated by TCRdb to 2018 to 2020). In terms of the full investigation: Peripheral blood was sampled at the time of initial diagnosis, prior to any treatment. Following sampling, methimazole starting at 30 mg daily was given to hyperthyroidism patients, and high-dose intravenous methylprednisolone was given to ophthalmopathy patients. The paper describes TCR Vbeta CDR3 sequencing of 130 to 150 peripheral blood samples, made up of roughly 45 ophthalmopathy patients, 70 to 75 hyperthyroidism patients and roughly 17 progressor patients. In about 6 Graves' hyperthyroidism patients, the study also compared T-cell repertoires from thyroid tissue with T-cell repertoires from blood. The roughly 100 discovery patients were randomly divided into training and test sets at a 7:3 ratio. A discovery cohort of roughly 100 patients, 43 with Graves' ophthalmopathy and about 58 with stable Graves' hyperthyroidism, was used to find distinguishing TCR V-J signatures. Prospective prediction of ophthalmopathy was tested in an independent validation cohort of some 19 hyperthyroidism patients and 15 to 17 patients who later progressed to ophthalmopathy. What the research found in general, with its limitations: In cross-validation, a model built on a 13 V-J signature told ophthalmopathy apart from stable hyperthyroidism with approximately 90% sensitivity and roughly 81% specificity, and in testing the same model reached 80%/75%. In validation, the model predicted progression to ophthalmopathy a median of roughly 6.5 months before onset, with about 67% sensitivity and just under 75% specificity. Sample size was not statistically predetermined, and blinding of investigators to group allocation was not performed. Most expanded thyroid clonotypes (frequency above 0.001) were also detected in blood, a finding suggesting that blood repertoires may reflect thyroid immune responses.

The clonotype was recovered from a woman under 30 with Graves' hyperthyroidism. The sequenced material came from blood. Here the chain combines TRBV12-3 or TRBV12-4 and TRBJ2-7, with the D gene uncertain. The CDR3 region has the sequence CASSLQTGPYEQYF. The nucleotide sequence reads as follows: TGTGCCAGCAGTTTACAAACCGGCCCCTACGAGCAGTACTTC.